The rows below give T cell receptor beta chains drawn from one sample of a study of cytomegalovirus exposure and HLA in healthy donors. The repertoire was sequenced with immunoSEQ multiplex PCR; TCRdb's copy has only in-frame clones and lacks some. Of 150,000 to 200,000 clones in the sample, 75% to 90% are singletons; the top ten hold over 0.85%. Sequenced material: PBMCs. The receptors derive from a girl aged 2-15 years in good health and CMV-seropositive. Both conserved end residues are part of each CDR3. Fields, in order: D gene, V gene, clone size, J gene, CDR3 DNA, CDR3 protein. The D gene is left open where the match is weak. Clone size is shown for a subset of rows, as once, few, many or a class of expanded clone.

.	TRBV28	.	TRBJ2-2	TGTGCCAGCAGTTTAAAACGGGGGGAGCTGTTTTTT	CASSLKRGELFF
.	TRBV7-8	.	TRBJ1-5	TGTGCCAGCAGCGCAAGCGACAGGACTAATCAGCCCCAGCATTTT	CASSASDRTNQPQHF
.	TRBV27	.	TRBJ1-5	TGTGCCAGCAGACTCGGGTCGAGCAATCAGCCCCAGCATTTT	CASRLGSSNQPQHF
.	TRBV30	few	TRBJ1-5	TGTGCCTGGAGTGCCCCGTTTTATAGGGGAAGGCAGCCCCAGCATTTT	CAWSAPFYRGRQPQHF
.	TRBV14	.	TRBJ1-3	TGTGCCAGCAGCCCACGTTTGGGCTGGGGAAACACCATATATTTT	CASSPRLGWGNTIYF
.	TRBV19	.	TRBJ2-5	TGTGCCAGTAGTATAGAAGACTCGGAGACCCAGTACTTC	CASSIEDSETQYF
.	TRBV10-3	once	TRBJ2-7	TGTGCCATCAGTGAGACCCCAGGCATTAGCGGCCCTTACTACGAGCAGTACTTC	CAISETPGISGPYYEQYF
.	TRBV4-1	once	TRBJ1-1	TGCGCCAGCAGCCACCCTATAGGACAGTCAAACACTGAAGCTTTCTTT	CASSHPIGQSNTEAFF
TRBD2	TRBV25-1	.	TRBJ2-1	TGTGCCAGCGAACCCCTAGCGGGAGTCCTATACAATGAGCAGTTCTTC	CASEPLAGVLYNEQFF
.	TRBV15	.	TRBJ2-5	TGTGCCACCAGCAGAGGGAACTGGGAGGAGACCCAGTACTTC	CATSRGNWEETQYF
.	TRBV27	once	TRBJ2-6	TGTGCCAGCAGTTTGGGGATCAGGGTGCGTGCAGGGGCCAACGTCCTGACTTTC	CASSLGIRVRAGANVLTF
TRBD1	TRBV27	.	TRBJ1-4	TGTGCCAGCAGTTTCCGGGACAGAAATGAAAAACTGTTTTTT	CASSFRDRNEKLFF
.	TRBV30	.	TRBJ1-3	TGTGCCTGGAGCGGGGGGACGTCTGGAAACACCATATATTTT	CAWSGGTSGNTIYF
.	TRBV7-7	.	TRBJ2-5	TGTGCTAGCAGCTTTGGCAGGGGCCAAGAGACCCAGTACTTC	CASSFGRGQETQYF
.	TRBV30	.	TRBJ2-2	TGTGCCTGGAGTAAATCGTACCCAGGGGCCGGGGAGCTGTTTTTT	CAWSKSYPGAGELFF
.	TRBV6-1	.	TRBJ1-1	TGTGCCAGCAGTGAACGTCTGGGTAGGGGCAAAGGGGGGGCAGCTTTCTTT	CASSERLGRGKGGAAFF
TRBD1	TRBV27	few	TRBJ1-2	TGTGCCAGCAGTCCAGGGACAGTCATGGAGGGCTACACCTTC	CASSPGTVMEGYTF
TRBD2	TRBV2	.	TRBJ2-3	TGTGCCAGCAGCTTCCGGACTAGCGGGAACACAGATACGCAGTATTTT	CASSFRTSGNTDTQYF
TRBD1	TRBV4-1	.	TRBJ2-1	TGCGCCAGCAGACCCGACATAGGACAGGGATGGGGTGAGCAGTTCTTC	CASRPDIGQGWGEQFF
.	TRBV4-1	.	TRBJ1-3	TGCGCCAGCAGCCAAGCTGTCCAGGGCTTCTCTGGAAACACCATATATTTT	CASSQAVQGFSGNTIYF